This T cell receptor beta chain was observed in a study of cytomegalovirus exposure and HLA in healthy donors. Points from the study as a whole: Later analysis indicated greater clonal expansion among HLA-associated TCR beta chains than among equally common other chains.

In the case of this clone: No antigen is known for it.

The PCR contained 60 Vbeta and 13 Jbeta primers. Sequencing was performed with immunoSEQ multiplex PCR; in TCRdb, only in-frame clones are kept and a portion is missing. Its table lists more than 95,000 clones. The V and J ends lost 6 bases and 8 bases respectively, with 10 bases between them. Germline assignment: CDR1 SNHLY and CDR2 FYNNEI. This CDR3 has 12 residues. The receptor comes from a man aged 35 to 55 in good health and CMV-seronegative. This rearrangement joins TRBV2 to TRBJ1-4; D unclear. The sequencing sample was made of PBMCs. In DNA form, the CDR3 reads TGTGCCAGCAGAACAAGTGAAGAAAAACTGTTTTTT. Encoded protein: CASRTSEEKLFF.